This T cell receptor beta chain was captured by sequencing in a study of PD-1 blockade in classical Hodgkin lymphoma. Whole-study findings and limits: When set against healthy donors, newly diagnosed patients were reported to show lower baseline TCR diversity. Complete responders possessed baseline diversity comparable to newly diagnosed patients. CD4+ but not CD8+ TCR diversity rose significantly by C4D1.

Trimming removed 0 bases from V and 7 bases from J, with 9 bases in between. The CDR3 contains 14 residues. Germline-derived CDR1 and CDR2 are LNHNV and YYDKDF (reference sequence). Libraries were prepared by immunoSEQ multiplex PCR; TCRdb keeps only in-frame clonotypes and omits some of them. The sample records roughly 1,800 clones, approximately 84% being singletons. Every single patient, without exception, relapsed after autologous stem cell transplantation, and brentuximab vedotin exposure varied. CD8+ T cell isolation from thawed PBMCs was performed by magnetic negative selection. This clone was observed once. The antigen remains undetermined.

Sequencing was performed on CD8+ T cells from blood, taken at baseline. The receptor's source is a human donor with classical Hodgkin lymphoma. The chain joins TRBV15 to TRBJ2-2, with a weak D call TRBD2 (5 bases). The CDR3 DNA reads TGTGCCACCAGCAGAGATGGCGGGTACGGGGAGCTGTTTTTT. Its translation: CATSRDGGYGELFF.